The 5 T cell receptor beta chains below come from one sample, sequenced in a study of blood T cell repertoires in COVID-19. Assay: immunoSEQ multiplex PCR; the TCRdb copy retains only in-frame clones and omits some. There are more than 350,000 clones in the sample; approximately 90% occur only once, and roughly 0.99% lies in the top ten. Sequencing was performed on PBMCs or T cells enriched from blood (not recorded which). The receptors originated from a young man who had recovered from COVID-19.

The gene calls are TRBV5-5 and TRBJ1-1, with 8 bases that match TRBD1. This CDR3 region has 14 residues. V dropped 4 bases and J dropped 5; count of bases not matched to a gene: 7. Germline assignment: CDR1 SGHKS and CDR2 YYEKEE (reference sequence). The CDR3 here is CASSQVTGGTEAFF. CDR3 nucleotides: TGTGCCAGCAGCCAAGTAACAGGGGGGACTGAAGCTTTCTTT.

This rearrangement joins TRBV2 to TRBJ2-1; 14 bases match TRBD2. The CDR3 runs to 14 residues. The germline V gene has CDR1 SNHLY and CDR2 FYNNEI. Trimming at V came to 7 bases and at J to 9 bases, leaving 5 bases not matched to a gene. The CDR3 region is CASMTSGGAIEQFF. CDR3 nucleotide sequence: TGTGCCAGCATGACTAGCGGGGGGGCGATTGAGCAGTTCTTC. The variable domain in full, with the rest retrieved from reference TRBV2 and TRBJ2-1, is EPEVTQTPSHQVTQMGQEVILRCVPISNHLYFYWYRQILGQKVEFLVSFYNNEISEKSEIFDDQFSVERPDGSNFTLKIRSTKLEDSAMYFCASMTSGGAIEQFFGPGTRLTVL.

V and J are TRBV30 and TRBJ2-7; TRBD1 matches 7 bases. Germline V gene data show CDR1 as GTSNPN and CDR2 as SVGIG (reference sequence). V was pared by 5 bases and J by 2 bases, with 6 bases of the junction left unmatched. There are 13 residues in the CDR3. CDR3 amino acids: CAWGDSRPYEQYF. CDR3 bases: TGTGCCTGGGGGGACAGCCGACCCTACGAGCAGTACTTC.

The chain is built from TRBV27 and TRBJ1-2, with a tentative D call TRBD1 (5 bases). Germline CDR1 is MNHEY and CDR2 is SMNVEV (reference sequence). V lost 4 bases to trimming and J lost 0 bases, with 12 bases between them. The CDR3 is 15 residues long. CDR3 bases: TGTGCCAGCAGTTCCGTCGGGGGGACTAACTATGGCTACACCTTC. It translates to CASSSVGGTNYGYTF.

The rearrangement joins TRBV5-1 to TRBJ1-2; D possibly corresponds to TRBD1 (6 bases). Germline V lookup: CDR1 SGHRS, CDR2 YFSETQ. V was clipped by 4 bases and J by 5 bases, with 21 bases between them. The CDR3 is 16 amino acids. CDR3 region: CASSRIATGPDYGYTF. CDR3 DNA: TGCGCCAGCAGCCGAATCGCCACAGGGCCCGATTATGGCTACACCTTC.